The rows below give T cell receptor beta chains drawn from one sample of a study of cytomegalovirus exposure and HLA in healthy donors. Sequencing was performed with immunoSEQ multiplex PCR; in TCRdb, only in-frame clones are kept and a portion is missing. The table records roughly 180,000 clones, about four fifths of them present only once. The sample taken for sequencing was PBMCs. The receptors stem from a young man in good health and CMV-seronegative. CDR3s include the opening cysteine and the closing phenylalanine or tryptophan. Each record gives: D gene, V gene, J gene, clone size, CDR3 length, CDR3 protein, CDR3 DNA. D genes are given only for firm matches. Clone size is stated in some rows and not others, as once, few, many or a class when expanded.

d_gene: .; v_gene: TRBV11-3; j_gene: TRBJ1-1; abundance: .; len: 13; CDR3aa: CASSLDRRRRAFF; CDR3nt: TGTGCCAGCAGCTTAGATCGGAGGAGGCGTGCTTTCTTT
d_gene: .; v_gene: TRBV11-3; j_gene: TRBJ1-1; abundance: once; len: 14; CDR3aa: CASSPRKGGTEAFF; CDR3nt: TGTGCCAGCAGCCCACGTAAAGGAGGGACTGAAGCTTTCTTT
d_gene: TRBD2; v_gene: TRBV27; j_gene: TRBJ2-5; abundance: .; len: 15; CDR3aa: CASSLSGLDQETQYF; CDR3nt: TGTGCCAGCAGTTTGTCTGGACTAGACCAAGAGACCCAGTACTTC
d_gene: TRBD1; v_gene: TRBV18; j_gene: TRBJ1-2; abundance: .; len: 14; CDR3aa: CASSSDRADYGYTF; CDR3nt: TGTGCCAGCTCATCGGACAGGGCGGACTATGGCTACACCTTC
d_gene: .; v_gene: TRBV7-9; j_gene: TRBJ2-5; abundance: .; len: 11; CDR3aa: CSSSSRETQYF; CDR3nt: TGTTCCAGCAGTTCCAGGGAGACCCAGTACTTC
d_gene: .; v_gene: TRBV28; j_gene: TRBJ2-3; abundance: .; len: 14; CDR3aa: CASSFGGGSDTQYF; CDR3nt: TGTGCCAGCAGTTTCGGCGGGGGCTCAGATACGCAGTATTTT
d_gene: TRBD1; v_gene: TRBV11-2; j_gene: TRBJ1-6; abundance: .; len: 14; CDR3aa: CASSRTGSNSPLHF; CDR3nt: TGTGCCAGCAGCCGGACAGGGAGTAATTCACCCCTCCACTTT
d_gene: TRBD2; v_gene: TRBV5-8; j_gene: TRBJ2-5; abundance: once; len: 15; CDR3aa: CASSASTSRQETQYF; CDR3nt: TGTGCCAGCAGCGCCTCGACTAGCCGTCAAGAGACCCAGTACTTC
d_gene: .; v_gene: TRBV25-1; j_gene: TRBJ2-7; abundance: .; len: 14; CDR3aa: CASRSRATPYEQYF; CDR3nt: TGTGCCAGCAGATCCAGGGCCACCCCCTACGAGCAGTACTTC
d_gene: .; v_gene: TRBV14; j_gene: TRBJ2-5; abundance: .; len: 15; CDR3aa: CASSQMARAMETQYF; CDR3nt: TGTGCCAGCAGCCAAATGGCGAGGGCCATGGAGACCCAGTACTTC
d_gene: .; v_gene: TRBV30; j_gene: TRBJ2-5; abundance: .; len: 13; CDR3aa: CAWSVRIERGQYF; CDR3nt: TGTGCCTGGAGTGTACGTATAGAACGGGGTCAGTACTTC
d_gene: .; v_gene: TRBV27; j_gene: TRBJ2-2; abundance: .; len: 14; CDR3aa: CASSFTRSAGELFF; CDR3nt: TGTGCCAGCAGTTTCACTAGATCGGCCGGGGAGCTGTTTTTT
d_gene: TRBD2; v_gene: TRBV7-2; j_gene: TRBJ2-5; abundance: .; len: 16; CDR3aa: CASSTGAVGGGETQYF; CDR3nt: TGTGCCAGCAGCACTGGGGCGGTCGGGGGAGGGGAGACCCAGTACTTC
d_gene: TRBD1; v_gene: TRBV18; j_gene: TRBJ1-1; abundance: .; len: 15; CDR3aa: CASSPVRGQHTEAFF; CDR3nt: TGTGCCAGCTCACCGGTCCGGGGACAGCACACTGAAGCTTTCTTT
d_gene: TRBD2; v_gene: TRBV19; j_gene: TRBJ2-1; abundance: .; len: 16; CDR3aa: CASRGVREGTGDEQFF; CDR3nt: TGTGCCAGTAGAGGCGTTCGGGAGGGAACAGGCGATGAGCAGTTCTTC
d_gene: TRBD2; v_gene: TRBV6-5; j_gene: TRBJ2-7; abundance: .; len: 13; CDR3aa: CASSLAVRGEQYF; CDR3nt: TGTGCCAGCAGCCTAGCGGTCCGGGGCGAGCAGTACTTC
d_gene: TRBD1; v_gene: TRBV6-1; j_gene: TRBJ2-7; abundance: .; len: 13; CDR3aa: CASRGQGYHEQYF; CDR3nt: TGTGCCAGCAGGGGACAGGGGTACCACGAGCAGTACTTC
d_gene: .; v_gene: TRBV28; j_gene: TRBJ1-3; abundance: .; len: 16; CDR3aa: CASSPGAEVSGNTIYF; CDR3nt: TGTGCCAGCAGCCCTGGTGCAGAAGTCTCTGGAAACACCATATATTTT
d_gene: .; v_gene: TRBV7-9; j_gene: TRBJ1-2; abundance: .; len: 16; CDR3aa: CASSLDGGALNYGYTF; CDR3nt: TGTGCCAGCAGCTTAGATGGGGGCGCCCTGAACTATGGCTACACCTTC
d_gene: .; v_gene: TRBV7-2; j_gene: TRBJ1-2; abundance: .; len: 14; CDR3aa: CASSLDPGGYGYTF; CDR3nt: TGTGCCAGCAGCTTAGATCCGGGGGGCTATGGCTACACCTTC
d_gene: TRBD2; v_gene: TRBV5-1; j_gene: TRBJ2-7; abundance: .; len: 15; CDR3aa: CASSLAGRATYEQYF; CDR3nt: TGCGCCAGCAGCTTGGCCGGGAGGGCAACCTACGAGCAGTACTTC
d_gene: .; v_gene: TRBV2; j_gene: TRBJ2-5; abundance: .; len: 15; CDR3aa: CASSTSPTRVETQYF; CDR3nt: TGTGCCAGCAGCACCAGCCCAACTAGGGTGGAGACCCAGTACTTC
d_gene: TRBD1; v_gene: TRBV4-1; j_gene: TRBJ2-5; abundance: .; len: 15; CDR3aa: CASSQPDRGQETQYF; CDR3nt: TGCGCCAGCAGCCAACCGGACAGGGGACAAGAGACCCAGTACTTC
d_gene: .; v_gene: TRBV7-9; j_gene: TRBJ2-5; abundance: .; len: 14; CDR3aa: CASSSGTDSRTQYF; CDR3nt: TGTGCCAGCAGCTCCGGGACTGATTCCAGGACCCAGTACTTC
d_gene: TRBD1; v_gene: TRBV10-3; j_gene: TRBJ1-2; abundance: .; len: 16; CDR3aa: CAISILTGGVVDGYTF; CDR3nt: TGTGCCATCAGCATTCTAACAGGGGGCGTTGTTGATGGCTACACCTTC
d_gene: .; v_gene: TRBV19; j_gene: TRBJ1-4; abundance: .; len: 13; CDR3aa: CASSTATNEKLFF; CDR3nt: TGTGCCAGTAGTACTGCAACTAATGAAAAACTGTTTTTT
d_gene: .; v_gene: TRBV7-9; j_gene: TRBJ2-1; abundance: .; len: 13; CDR3aa: CASSLGVANEQFF; CDR3nt: TGTGCCAGCAGCTTAGGAGTAGCGAATGAGCAGTTCTTC
d_gene: .; v_gene: TRBV12-5; j_gene: TRBJ1-1; abundance: .; len: 17; CDR3aa: CASGRGFPEGRSTEAFF; CDR3nt: TGTGCTAGTGGCCGTGGGTTTCCGGAGGGAAGGAGCACTGAAGCTTTCTTT
d_gene: TRBD2; v_gene: TRBV9; j_gene: TRBJ2-1; abundance: .; len: 16; CDR3aa: CASSALGASGTDEQFF; CDR3nt: TGTGCCAGCAGCGCCCTAGGGGCTAGCGGGACCGATGAGCAGTTCTTC
d_gene: .; v_gene: TRBV7-3; j_gene: TRBJ2-7; abundance: .; len: 13; CDR3aa: CASSFADSYEQYF; CDR3nt: TGTGCCAGCAGCTTTGCGGACAGCTACGAGCAGTACTTC
d_gene: .; v_gene: TRBV27; j_gene: TRBJ2-2; abundance: .; len: 15; CDR3aa: CASSYSWQGNGELFF; CDR3nt: TGTGCCAGCAGTTATAGTTGGCAGGGGAACGGGGAGCTGTTTTTT
d_gene: .; v_gene: TRBV18; j_gene: TRBJ2-5; abundance: .; len: 11; CDR3aa: CASSHKETQYF; CDR3nt: TGTGCCAGCTCACACAAAGAGACCCAGTACTTC
d_gene: TRBD1; v_gene: TRBV28; j_gene: TRBJ1-1; abundance: .; len: 15; CDR3aa: CASTPLLDRGTEAFF; CDR3nt: TGTGCCAGTACACCACTTCTCGACAGGGGCACTGAAGCTTTCTTT
d_gene: TRBD2; v_gene: TRBV19; j_gene: TRBJ2-5; abundance: .; len: 13; CDR3aa: CASKLAGAETQYF; CDR3nt: TGTGCCAGTAAACTAGCGGGAGCCGAGACCCAGTACTTC
d_gene: TRBD1; v_gene: TRBV7-9; j_gene: TRBJ2-1; abundance: .; len: 13; CDR3aa: CAKDRLSYNEQFF; CDR3nt: TGTGCTAAGGACAGGCTCTCCTACAATGAGCAGTTCTTC
d_gene: .; v_gene: TRBV28; j_gene: TRBJ1-2; abundance: .; len: 12; CDR3aa: CASGTGLVGYTF; CDR3nt: TGTGCCAGCGGCACAGGGTTGGTTGGCTACACCTTC
d_gene: .; v_gene: TRBV19; j_gene: TRBJ1-1; abundance: .; len: 12; CDR3aa: CASFARNTEAFF; CDR3nt: TGTGCCAGTTTCGCGAGGAACACTGAAGCTTTCTTT
d_gene: .; v_gene: TRBV20-1; j_gene: TRBJ1-3; abundance: .; len: 11; CDR3aa: CSEETGNTIYF; CDR3nt: TGCAGTGAGGAGACTGGAAACACCATATATTTT
d_gene: .; v_gene: TRBV6-4; j_gene: TRBJ1-2; abundance: .; len: 20; CDR3aa: CASRGWSGSSWEDLHYGYTF; CDR3nt: TGTGCCAGTAGGGGGTGGTCAGGATCATCATGGGAAGATCTACACTATGGCTACACCTTC
d_gene: TRBD2; v_gene: TRBV19; j_gene: TRBJ2-2; abundance: .; len: 16; CDR3aa: CASSIGLAGLTGELFF; CDR3nt: TGTGCCAGTAGTATAGGTCTAGCGGGACTGACCGGGGAGCTGTTTTTT
d_gene: .; v_gene: TRBV7-6; j_gene: TRBJ2-1; abundance: .; len: 15; CDR3aa: CASSLGGRSYNEQFF; CDR3nt: TGTGCCAGCAGCTTAGGAGGCCGCTCCTACAATGAGCAGTTCTTC
d_gene: .; v_gene: TRBV5-1; j_gene: TRBJ1-1; abundance: .; len: 14; CDR3aa: CASSLVAGDTEAFF; CDR3nt: TGCGCCAGCAGCTTGGTAGCAGGGGACACTGAAGCTTTCTTT
d_gene: TRBD1; v_gene: TRBV28; j_gene: TRBJ1-6; abundance: .; len: 14; CDR3aa: CASSSRTGLLPLHF; CDR3nt: TGTGCCAGCAGTTCGCGGACAGGCTTATTGCCCCTCCACTTT
d_gene: .; v_gene: TRBV29-1; j_gene: TRBJ2-3; abundance: .; len: 15; CDR3aa: CSSRRQVLSTDTQYF; CDR3nt: TGCAGCTCCCGAAGACAGGTACTTAGCACAGATACGCAGTATTTT
d_gene: .; v_gene: TRBV11-1; j_gene: TRBJ2-1; abundance: .; len: 13; CDR3aa: CASSLERVGEQFF; CDR3nt: TGTGCCAGCAGCTTAGAACGAGTCGGTGAGCAGTTCTTC
d_gene: TRBD2; v_gene: TRBV4-2; j_gene: TRBJ2-5; abundance: .; len: 17; CDR3aa: CASSLTRTGGTQETQYF; CDR3nt: TGTGCCAGCAGCCTCACTAGGACCGGGGGGACTCAAGAGACCCAGTACTTC
d_gene: TRBD2; v_gene: TRBV7-2; j_gene: TRBJ2-3; abundance: .; len: 18; CDR3aa: CASSLYGRGDRITDTQYF; CDR3nt: TGTGCCAGCAGCTTATACGGCCGGGGGGACCGGATCACAGATACGCAGTATTTT
d_gene: TRBD1; v_gene: TRBV5-1; j_gene: TRBJ1-2; abundance: few; len: 15; CDR3aa: CASSPGTGFNYGYTF; CDR3nt: TGCGCCAGCAGCCCTGGGACAGGGTTTAACTATGGCTACACCTTC
d_gene: .; v_gene: TRBV6-6; j_gene: TRBJ2-3; abundance: .; len: 14; CDR3aa: CASRDTRSTDTQYF; CDR3nt: TGTGCCAGCCGGGACACCCGAAGCACAGATACGCAGTATTTT
d_gene: TRBD1; v_gene: TRBV7-6; j_gene: TRBJ1-4; abundance: .; len: 14; CDR3aa: CASSYGQGREKLFF; CDR3nt: TGTGCCAGCAGCTACGGACAGGGGCGTGAAAAACTGTTTTTT
d_gene: TRBD2; v_gene: TRBV5-1; j_gene: TRBJ2-3; abundance: .; len: 18; CDR3aa: CASGLGVTSGGARDTQYF; CDR3nt: TGCGCCAGCGGACTTGGGGTGACTAGCGGGGGGGCCAGAGATACGCAGTATTTT